This T cell receptor (beta chain) was sequenced for a study of T cell repertoires in cytomegalovirus infection. The overall study: Recently identified HLA-C-restricted CMV epitopes were used, and well-studied HLA-B-restricted CMV epitopes were used as well. Public signatures in TCR beta pointed to CMV infection and matching HLA type. Study-wide findings and caveats: HLA-C-restricted CMV-specific TCR beta clonotypes prevailed in the ex vivo response. Public TCR beta family frequency separated CMV-and-HLA carriers, including in an independent cohort.

The length of the CDR3 is 14 residues. Germline V gene data show CDR1 as SSHAT and CDR2 as FNYEAQ (reference sequence). In TCRdb, the reads were re-called with MiXCR into one record per CDR3 protein. The sample lists fewer than 1,000,000 distinct CDR3 sequences; approximately 31% were seen once. Concerning this clonotype itself: What it binds is not known. The junction differs from germline at one of its ends, possibly a read error.

The source material was cultured CD8+ T cells from PBMCs, sampled from culture after CMV antigen stimulation. The V and J genes are TRBV7-7 and TRBJ2-1; D is perhaps TRBD2 (7 bases). The sequence derives from a human donor in good health (CMV status not recorded). Some clones in this sample may be carry-over from other donors' samples. This chain's CDR3 is CASSLGGALDEQFF. The CDR3, as DNA: TGTGCTAGCAGCTTAGGGGGGGCCTTGGATGAGCAGTTCTTC. Full variable domain (missing parts from reference TRBV7-7 and TRBJ2-1): GAGVSQSPRYKVTKRGQDVTLRCDPISSHATLYWYQQALGQGPEFLTYFNYEAQPDKSGLPSDRFSAERPEGSISTLTIQRTEQRDSAMYRCASSLGGALDEQFFGPGTRLTVL.